This TCR beta chain was captured in a study of cytomegalovirus exposure and HLA in healthy donors. Broader study findings: In an earlier analysis, productive rearrangement rates for most beta V segments clustered near 87% or 30%. Some V segments, including TRBV6-2 and TRBV6-3, were excluded as indistinguishable. V- and J-gene trimming in TCR beta was tied to a missense DCLRE1C variant by an analysis performed later. Follow-up analysis found HLA locus-dependent TCR association rates, highest for DRB1 and lowest for HLA-C.

V dropped 6 bases and J dropped 5; count of bases not matched to a gene: 13. Germline V CDR1 and CDR2: SGHRS, YFSETQ. The CDR3 is made up of 15 amino acids. This clone appeared a single time. Antigen unknown. Amplification used 60 Vbeta primers and 13 Jbeta primers. Only in-frame clones appear in the TCRdb table, and some are missing; sequencing was by immunoSEQ multiplex PCR. The top ten clones hold about 7.7% of a sample with 150,000 to 200,000 clones, more than 60% of them seen once. The clonotype comes from a woman in her thirties or forties in good health and CMV-seropositive. The rearrangement links TRBV5-1 to TRBJ1-1, with TRBD1 identical over 7 bases. Sequenced material: PBMCs. The CDR3 DNA follows: TGCGCCAGCAACCCACAGGCGACAGGGTCAACTGAAGCTTTCTTT. Its translation: CASNPQATGSTEAFF.